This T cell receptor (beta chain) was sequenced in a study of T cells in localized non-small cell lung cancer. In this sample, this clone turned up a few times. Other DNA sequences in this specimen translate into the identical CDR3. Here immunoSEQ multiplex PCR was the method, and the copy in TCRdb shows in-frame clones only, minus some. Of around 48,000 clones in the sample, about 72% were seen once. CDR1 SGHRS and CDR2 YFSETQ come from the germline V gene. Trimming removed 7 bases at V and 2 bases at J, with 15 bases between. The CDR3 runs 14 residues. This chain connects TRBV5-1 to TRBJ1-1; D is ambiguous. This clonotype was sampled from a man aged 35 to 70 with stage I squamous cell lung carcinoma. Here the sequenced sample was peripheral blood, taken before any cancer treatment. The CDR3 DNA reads TGCGCCAGCCGTCTTGATTGGGGTAACACTGAAGCTTTCTTT. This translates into CASRLDWGNTEAFF.